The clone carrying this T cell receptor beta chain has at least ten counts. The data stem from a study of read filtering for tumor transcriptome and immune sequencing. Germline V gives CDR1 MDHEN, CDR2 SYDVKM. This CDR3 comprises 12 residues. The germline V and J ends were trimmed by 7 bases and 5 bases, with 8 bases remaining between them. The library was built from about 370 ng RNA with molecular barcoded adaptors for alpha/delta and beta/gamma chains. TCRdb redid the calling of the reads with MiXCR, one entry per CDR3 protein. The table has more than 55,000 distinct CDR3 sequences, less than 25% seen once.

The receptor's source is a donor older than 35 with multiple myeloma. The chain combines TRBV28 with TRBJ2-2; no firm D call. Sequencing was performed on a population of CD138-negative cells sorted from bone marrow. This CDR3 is CASIKTTGELFF. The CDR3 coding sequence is TGTGCCAGCATCAAGACAACCGGGGAGCTGTTTTTT.